This TCR beta chain originates from a study of cytomegalovirus exposure and HLA in healthy donors. The study's findings and limits: When analyzed later, a missense DCLRE1C variant was found to be linked to TCR beta V- and J-gene trimming. Associated with cytomegalovirus, according to the listing, were 170 or so TCR beta chains.

Concerning this clone itself: The antigen remains undetermined.

Germline-derived CDR1 and CDR2 are SQVTM and ANQGSEA. Trimming cost V 6 bases and J 5 bases, with 13 bases left between them. The CDR3 consists of 12 residues. There were likely unrecorded immune exposures, though donors were nominally healthy when sampled. The PCR used 60 Vbeta and 13 Jbeta primers. Data came from immunoSEQ multiplex PCR; TCRdb stores just in-frame clones and leaves some out. Of some 150,000 clones listed, about 80% are singletons. This TCR was sampled from a man under 40 in good health and CMV-seropositive. Material for sequencing was PBMCs. V gene TRBV29-1 combines with J gene TRBJ2-5; perhaps TRBD1 as D (6 bases). The CDR3 here is CSVQGLGETQYF. The CDR3 region has the DNA TGCAGCGTACAGGGCTTGGGGGAGACCCAGTACTTC. The complete variable domain, with remaining parts taken from reference TRBV29-1 and TRBJ2-5, reads SAVISQKPSRDICQRGTSLTIQCQVDSQVTMMFWYRQQPGQSLTLIATANQGSEATYESGFVIDKFPISRPNLTFSTLTVSNMSPEDSSIYLCSVQGLGETQYFGPGTRLLVL.